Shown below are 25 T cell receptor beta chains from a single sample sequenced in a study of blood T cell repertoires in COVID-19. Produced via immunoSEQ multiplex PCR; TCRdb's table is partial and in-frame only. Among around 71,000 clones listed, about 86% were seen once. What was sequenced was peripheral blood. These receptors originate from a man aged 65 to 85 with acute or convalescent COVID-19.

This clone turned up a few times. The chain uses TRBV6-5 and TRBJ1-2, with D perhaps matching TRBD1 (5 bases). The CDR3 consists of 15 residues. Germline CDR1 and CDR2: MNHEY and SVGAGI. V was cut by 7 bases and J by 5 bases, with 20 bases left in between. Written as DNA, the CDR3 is TGTGCCAGCACCAAAACCCCCAAGGGGCCTTATGGCTACACCTTC. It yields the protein CASTKTPKGPYGYTF.

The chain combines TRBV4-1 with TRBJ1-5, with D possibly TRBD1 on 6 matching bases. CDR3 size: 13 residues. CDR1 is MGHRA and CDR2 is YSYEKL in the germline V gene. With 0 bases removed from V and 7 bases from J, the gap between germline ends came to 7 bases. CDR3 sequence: CASSQDGGQPQHF. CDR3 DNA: TGCGCCAGCAGCCAAGATGGGGGCCAGCCCCAGCATTTT.

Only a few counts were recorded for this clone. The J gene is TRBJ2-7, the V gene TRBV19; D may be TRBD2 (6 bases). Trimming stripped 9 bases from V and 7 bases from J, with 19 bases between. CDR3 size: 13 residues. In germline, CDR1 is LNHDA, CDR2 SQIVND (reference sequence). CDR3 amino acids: CASGVAVTGEQYF. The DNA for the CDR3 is TGTGCCAGCGGGGTAGCGGTTACGGGGGAGCAGTACTTC.

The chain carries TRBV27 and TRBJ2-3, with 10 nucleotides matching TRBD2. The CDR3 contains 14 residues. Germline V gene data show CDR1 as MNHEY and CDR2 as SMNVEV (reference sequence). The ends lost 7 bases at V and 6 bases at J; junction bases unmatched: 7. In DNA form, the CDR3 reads TGTGCCAGCACTACTAGCGGGAATGTTGATACGCAGTATTTT. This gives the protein CASTTSGNVDTQYF.

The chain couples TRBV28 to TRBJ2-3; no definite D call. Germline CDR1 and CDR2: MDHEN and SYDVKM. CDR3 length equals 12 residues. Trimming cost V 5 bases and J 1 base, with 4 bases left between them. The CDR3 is CASSRGTDTQYF. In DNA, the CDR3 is TGTGCCAGCAGTCGTGGCACAGATACGCAGTATTTT.

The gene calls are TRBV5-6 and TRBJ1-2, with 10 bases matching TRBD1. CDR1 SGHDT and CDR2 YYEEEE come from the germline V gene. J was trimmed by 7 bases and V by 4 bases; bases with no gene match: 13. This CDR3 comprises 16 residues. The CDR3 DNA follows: TGTGCCAGCAGCCTTTACGGACAGGGGGAAGGTGGTGGCTACACCTTC. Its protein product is CASSLYGQGEGGGYTF.

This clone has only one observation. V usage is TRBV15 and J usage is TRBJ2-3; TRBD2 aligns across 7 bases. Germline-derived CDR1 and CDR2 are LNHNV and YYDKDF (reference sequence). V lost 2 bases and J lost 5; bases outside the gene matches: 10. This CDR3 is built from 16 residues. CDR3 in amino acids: CATSRLSKASGDTQYF. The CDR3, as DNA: TGTGCCACCAGCAGACTAAGTAAGGCTAGCGGAGATACGCAGTATTTT.

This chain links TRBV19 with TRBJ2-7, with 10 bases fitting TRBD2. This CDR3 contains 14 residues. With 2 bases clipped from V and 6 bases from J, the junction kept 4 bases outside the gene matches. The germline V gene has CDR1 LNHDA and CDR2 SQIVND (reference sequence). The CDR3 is CASSIIAGGSEQYF. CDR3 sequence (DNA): TGTGCCAGTAGTATAATAGCGGGAGGTTCCGAGCAGTACTTC.

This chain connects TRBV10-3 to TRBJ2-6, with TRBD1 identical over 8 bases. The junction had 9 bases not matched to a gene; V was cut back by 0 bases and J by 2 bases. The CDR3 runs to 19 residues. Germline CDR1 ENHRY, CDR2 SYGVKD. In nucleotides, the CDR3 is TGTGCCATCAGTGAGTCCAAAGGGACAGGCACAACTGGGGCCAACGTCCTGACTTTC. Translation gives CAISESKGTGTTGANVLTF.

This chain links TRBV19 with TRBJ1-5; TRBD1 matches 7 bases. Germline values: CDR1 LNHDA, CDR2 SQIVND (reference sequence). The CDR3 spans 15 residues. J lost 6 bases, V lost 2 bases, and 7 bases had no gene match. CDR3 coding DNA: TGTGCCAGTAGTATACGACAGGGACGAGGTCAGCCCCAGCATTTT. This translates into CASSIRQGRGQPQHF.

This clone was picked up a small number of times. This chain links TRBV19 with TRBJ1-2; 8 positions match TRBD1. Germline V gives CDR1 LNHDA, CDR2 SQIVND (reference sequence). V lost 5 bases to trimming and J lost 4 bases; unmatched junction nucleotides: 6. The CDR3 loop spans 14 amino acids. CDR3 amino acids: CASSLRQGTYGYTF. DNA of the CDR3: TGTGCCAGTAGTCTCCGACAGGGGACCTATGGCTACACCTTC.

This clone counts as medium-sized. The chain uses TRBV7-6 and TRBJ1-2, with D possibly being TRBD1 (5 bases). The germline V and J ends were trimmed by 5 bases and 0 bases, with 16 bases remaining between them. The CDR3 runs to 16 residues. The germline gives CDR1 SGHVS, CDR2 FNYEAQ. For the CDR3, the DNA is TGTGCCAGCAGCCCCTCCGGAGGGACTACTAACTATGGCTACACCTTC. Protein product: CASSPSGGTTNYGYTF.

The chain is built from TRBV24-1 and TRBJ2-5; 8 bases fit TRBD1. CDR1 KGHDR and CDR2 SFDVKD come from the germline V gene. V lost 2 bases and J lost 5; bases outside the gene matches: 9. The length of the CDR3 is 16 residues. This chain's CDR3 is CATSDSSGGEWETQYF. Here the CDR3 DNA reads TGTGCCACCAGTGATTCCTCAGGGGGCGAGTGGGAGACCCAGTACTTC.

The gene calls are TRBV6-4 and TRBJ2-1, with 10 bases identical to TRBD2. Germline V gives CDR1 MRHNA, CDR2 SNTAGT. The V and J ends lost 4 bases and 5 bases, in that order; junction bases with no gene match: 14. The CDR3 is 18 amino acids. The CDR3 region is CASSASPGLAGAHNEQFF. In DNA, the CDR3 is TGTGCCAGCAGTGCATCCCCCGGCCTAGCGGGAGCGCACAATGAGCAGTTCTTC.

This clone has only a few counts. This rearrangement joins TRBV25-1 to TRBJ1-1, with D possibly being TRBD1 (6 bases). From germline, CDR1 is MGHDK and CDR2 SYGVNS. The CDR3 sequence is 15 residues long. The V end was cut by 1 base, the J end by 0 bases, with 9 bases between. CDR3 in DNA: TGTGCCAGCAGTGAATTGGACAGATTGAACACTGAAGCTTTCTTT. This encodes CASSELDRLNTEAFF.

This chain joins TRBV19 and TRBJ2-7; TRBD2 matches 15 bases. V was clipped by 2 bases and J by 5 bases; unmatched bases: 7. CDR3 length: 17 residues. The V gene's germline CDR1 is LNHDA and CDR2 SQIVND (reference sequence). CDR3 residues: CASSISLGTSGRNEQYF. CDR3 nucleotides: TGTGCCAGTAGTATAAGCTTAGGGACTAGCGGGAGGAACGAGCAGTACTTC.

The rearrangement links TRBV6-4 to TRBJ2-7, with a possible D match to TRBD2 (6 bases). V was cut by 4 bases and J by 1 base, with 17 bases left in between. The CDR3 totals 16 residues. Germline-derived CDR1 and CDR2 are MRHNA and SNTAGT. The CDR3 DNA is TGTGCCAGCAGTGGGAGGGCACTACACTCTTCCTACGAGCAGTACTTC. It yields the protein CASSGRALHSSYEQYF.

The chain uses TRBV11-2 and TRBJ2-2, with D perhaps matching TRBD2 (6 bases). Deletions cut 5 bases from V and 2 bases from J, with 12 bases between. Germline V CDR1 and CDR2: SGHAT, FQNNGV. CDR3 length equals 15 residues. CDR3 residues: CASSRVGGNTGELFF. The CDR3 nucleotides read TGTGCCAGCAGCCGAGTGGGAGGAAACACCGGGGAGCTGTTTTTT.

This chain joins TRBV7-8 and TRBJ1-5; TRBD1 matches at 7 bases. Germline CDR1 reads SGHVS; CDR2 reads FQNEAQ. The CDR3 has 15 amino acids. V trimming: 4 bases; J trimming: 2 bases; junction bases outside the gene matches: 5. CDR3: CASSYSDRGNQPQHF. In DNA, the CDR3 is TGTGCCAGCAGCTACTCCGACAGGGGCAATCAGCCCCAGCATTTT.

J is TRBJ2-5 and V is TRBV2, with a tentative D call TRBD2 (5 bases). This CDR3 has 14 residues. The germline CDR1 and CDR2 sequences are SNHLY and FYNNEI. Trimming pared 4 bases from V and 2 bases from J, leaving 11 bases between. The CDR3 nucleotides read TGTGCCAGCAGTGTAACGGGAACTCAAGAGACCCAGTACTTC. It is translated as CASSVTGTQETQYF.

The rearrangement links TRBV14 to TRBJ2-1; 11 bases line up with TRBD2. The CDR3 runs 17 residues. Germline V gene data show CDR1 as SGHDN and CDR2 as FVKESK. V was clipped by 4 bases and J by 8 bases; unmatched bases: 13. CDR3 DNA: TGTGCCAGCAGCCCGAACAGCAGACTAGCGGGGAAGGATGAGCAGTTCTTC. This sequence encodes CASSPNSRLAGKDEQFF.

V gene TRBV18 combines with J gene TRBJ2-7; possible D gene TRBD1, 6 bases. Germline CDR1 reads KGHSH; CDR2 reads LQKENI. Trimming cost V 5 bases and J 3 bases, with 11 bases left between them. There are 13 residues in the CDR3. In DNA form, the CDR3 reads TGTGCCAGCTCAGCAGAGACAGGCTACGAGCAGTACTTC. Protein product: CASSAETGYEQYF.

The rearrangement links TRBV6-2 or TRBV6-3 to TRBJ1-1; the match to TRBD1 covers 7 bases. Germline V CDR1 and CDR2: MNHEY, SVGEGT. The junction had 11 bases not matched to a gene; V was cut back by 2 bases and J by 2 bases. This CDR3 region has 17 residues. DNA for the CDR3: TGTGCCAGCAGTTACGGCGACAGGGTAGCCAGAAACACTGAAGCTTTCTTT. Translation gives CASSYGDRVARNTEAFF.

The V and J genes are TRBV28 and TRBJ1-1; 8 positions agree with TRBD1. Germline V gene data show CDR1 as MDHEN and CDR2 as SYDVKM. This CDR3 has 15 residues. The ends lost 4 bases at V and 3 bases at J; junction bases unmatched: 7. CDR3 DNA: TGTGCCAGCAGTTCCCCGACAGGGGCGGACACTGAAGCTTTCTTT. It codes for CASSSPTGADTEAFF.

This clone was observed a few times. In DNA, the CDR3 is TGTGCCAGTAGTATAGGTGGCAGTCCCGCCTACGAGCAGTACTTC. Protein: CASSIGGSPAYEQYF. V gene TRBV19 combines with J gene TRBJ2-7, with unresolved D. Germline CDR1 is LNHDA and CDR2 is SQIVND (reference sequence). Trimming removed 1 base at V and 2 bases at J, with 12 bases between. The CDR3 extends over 15 amino acids.